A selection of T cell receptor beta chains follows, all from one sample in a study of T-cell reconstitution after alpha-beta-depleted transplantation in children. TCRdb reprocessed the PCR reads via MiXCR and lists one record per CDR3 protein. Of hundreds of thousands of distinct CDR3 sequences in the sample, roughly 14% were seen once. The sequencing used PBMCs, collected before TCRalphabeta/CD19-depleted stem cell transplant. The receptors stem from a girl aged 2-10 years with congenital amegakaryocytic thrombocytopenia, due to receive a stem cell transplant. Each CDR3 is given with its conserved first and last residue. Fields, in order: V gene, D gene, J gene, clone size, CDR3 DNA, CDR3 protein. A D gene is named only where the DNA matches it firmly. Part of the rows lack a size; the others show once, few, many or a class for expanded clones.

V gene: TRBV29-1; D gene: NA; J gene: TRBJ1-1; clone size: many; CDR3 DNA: TGCAGCGCTACGGCTCACACTAACACTGAAGCTTTCTTT; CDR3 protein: CSATAHTNTEAFF
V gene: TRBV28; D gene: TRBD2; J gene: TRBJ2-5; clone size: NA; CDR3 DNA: TGTGCCAGCAGCTCTTGGGGGGGGAGGAAGACCCAGTACTTC; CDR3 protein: CASSSWGGRKTQYF
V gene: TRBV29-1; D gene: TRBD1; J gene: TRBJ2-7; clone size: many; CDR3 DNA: TGCAGCGTTGGCCGGGACAGGGCCTACGAGCAGTACTTC; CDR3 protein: CSVGRDRAYEQYF
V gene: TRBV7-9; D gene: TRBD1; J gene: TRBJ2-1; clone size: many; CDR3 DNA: TGTGCCAGCAGCCCACCCGGGACAGGGCATGCAATGGAGTTCTTC; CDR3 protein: CASSPPGTGHAMEFF
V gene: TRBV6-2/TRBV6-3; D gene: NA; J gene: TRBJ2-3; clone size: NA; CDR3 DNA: TGTGCCAGCAGACCATTGCCCGCGACTGAGGGGTTAGCAGATACGCAGTATTTT; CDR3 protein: CASRPLPATEGLADTQYF
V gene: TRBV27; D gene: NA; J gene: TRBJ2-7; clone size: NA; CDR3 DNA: TGTGCCAGCAGTTCACCGGGACTTTCGTTGGAGCAGTACTTC; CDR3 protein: CASSSPGLSLEQYF
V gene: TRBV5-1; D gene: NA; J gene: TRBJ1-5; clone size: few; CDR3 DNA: TGCGCCAGCAGCCCCTCGGCGGGGGGCAATCAGCCCCAGCATTTT; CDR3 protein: CASSPSAGGNQPQHF
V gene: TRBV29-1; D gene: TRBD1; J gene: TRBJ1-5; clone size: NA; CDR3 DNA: TGCAGCGTATCGCAGGGGGATAGCAATCAGCCCCAGCATTTT; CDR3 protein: CSVSQGDSNQPQHF
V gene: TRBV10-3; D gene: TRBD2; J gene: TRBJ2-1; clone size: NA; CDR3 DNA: TGTGCCATCAGTGACCCCGCCCCCACTAGCGGGAAACTGGTAAATGAGCAGTTCTTC; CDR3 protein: CAISDPAPTSGKLVNEQFF
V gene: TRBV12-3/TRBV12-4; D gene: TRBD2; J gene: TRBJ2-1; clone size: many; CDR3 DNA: TGTGCCAGCAGGACTAGCGGGAGATACAATGAGCAGTTCTTC; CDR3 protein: CASRTSGRYNEQFF
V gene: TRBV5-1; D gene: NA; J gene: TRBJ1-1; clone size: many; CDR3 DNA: TGCGCCAGCAGCTTGGTGGGAGAGAACACTGAAGCTTTCTTT; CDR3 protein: CASSLVGENTEAFF
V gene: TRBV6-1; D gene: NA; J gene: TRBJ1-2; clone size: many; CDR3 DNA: TGTGCCAGCAGTAAAGACAGGCGGGACTATGGCTACACCTTC; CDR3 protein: CASSKDRRDYGYTF
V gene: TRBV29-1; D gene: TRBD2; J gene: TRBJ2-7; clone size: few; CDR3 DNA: TGCAGCGTCCTGGTTAGCGGGGCCTACGAGCAGTACTTC; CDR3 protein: CSVLVSGAYEQYF
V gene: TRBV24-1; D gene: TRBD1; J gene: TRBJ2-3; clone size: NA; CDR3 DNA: TGTGCCACCAGTGACCGGGACAGGGTCACAGATACGCAGTATTTT; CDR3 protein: CATSDRDRVTDTQYF
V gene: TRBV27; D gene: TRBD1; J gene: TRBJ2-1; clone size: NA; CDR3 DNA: TGTGCCAGCAGTTTAGGTTGGGACAGGCCCTACAATGAGCAGTTCTTC; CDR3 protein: CASSLGWDRPYNEQFF
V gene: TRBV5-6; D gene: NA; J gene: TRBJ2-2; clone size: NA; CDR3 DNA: TGTGCCAGCAGCCTGGCCCCCTTACAGGGACCGAACACCGGGGAGCTGTTTTTT; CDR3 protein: CASSLAPLQGPNTGELFF
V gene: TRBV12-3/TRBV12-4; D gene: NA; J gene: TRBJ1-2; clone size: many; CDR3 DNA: TGTGCCAGCAGTTTAGCGACTCGTGGCTACACCTTC; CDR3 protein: CASSLATRGYTF
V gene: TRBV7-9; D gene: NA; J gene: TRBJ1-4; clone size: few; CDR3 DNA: TGTGCCAGCAGCTCCGGACCGGTTTATGAAAAACTGTTTTTT; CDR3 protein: CASSSGPVYEKLFF
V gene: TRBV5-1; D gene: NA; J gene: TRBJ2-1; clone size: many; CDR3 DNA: TGCGCCAGCCGTACAGAAAGCTCCTACAATGAGCAGTTCTTC; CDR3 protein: CASRTESSYNEQFF
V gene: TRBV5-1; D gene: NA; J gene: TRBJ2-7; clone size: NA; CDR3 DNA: TGCGCCAGCAGCTGGGGACTTCTCTACGAGCAGTACTTC; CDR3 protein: CASSWGLLYEQYF
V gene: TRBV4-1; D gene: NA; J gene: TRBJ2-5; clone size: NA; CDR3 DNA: TGCGCCAGCAGCCAACAGGGGGGAGAGACCCAGTACTTC; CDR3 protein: CASSQQGGETQYF
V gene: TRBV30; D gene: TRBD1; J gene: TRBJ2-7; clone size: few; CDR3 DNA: TGTGCCTGGAGTGTGGGACAGGCCTACGAGCAGTACTTC; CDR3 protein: CAWSVGQAYEQYF
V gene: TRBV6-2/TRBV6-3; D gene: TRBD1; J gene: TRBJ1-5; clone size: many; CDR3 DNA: TGTGCCAGCAGTGTACGACAGGGGAACAATCAGCCCCAGCATTTT; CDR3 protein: CASSVRQGNNQPQHF
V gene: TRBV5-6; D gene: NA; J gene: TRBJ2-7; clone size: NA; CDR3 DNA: TGTGCCAGCGGCCCCGGGATAGACAGCTCCTACGAGCAGTACTTC; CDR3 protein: CASGPGIDSSYEQYF
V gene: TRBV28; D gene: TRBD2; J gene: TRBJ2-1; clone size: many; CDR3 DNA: TGTGCCAGCAGTTCGGGACTAGCGGACCTCTACTACAATGAGCAGTTCTTC; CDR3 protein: CASSSGLADLYYNEQFF
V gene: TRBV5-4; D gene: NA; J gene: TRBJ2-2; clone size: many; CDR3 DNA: TGTGCCAGCAGCGTGCCTGACGGAACGAACACCGGGGAGCTGTTTTTT; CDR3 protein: CASSVPDGTNTGELFF